These T cell receptor beta chains were read from a single sample in a study of blood T cells in healthy people across ages. TCRdb reprocessed the 5' RACE reads with MiXCR, giving one entry per CDR3 protein. The table has 750,000 to 850,000 distinct CDR3 sequences, 20% to 25% seen once. The sample was also linked to a second study, of T cells of mothers and their children.

Sequencing was done on a sample of blood. Receptors originate from a boy between 10 and 17 years old in good health. CDR3s leave out the opening cysteine and the closing phenylalanine or tryptophan.

v_call,j_call,cdr3_aa
TRBV15,-,ATSRVAPGEQF
TRBV9,TRBJ2-1,ASSESRGGNNEQF
TRBV25-1,TRBJ1-1,ASSPVTGNTEAF
TRBV20-1,TRBJ2-5,SARISGSPRETQY
TRBV11-2,TRBJ2-3,ASSLDPNPLAVSDTQY
TRBV7-2,-,ASSLVGSHEQF
TRBV4-3,-,ASSQERGDPYNEQF
TRBV7-2,TRBJ1-4,ASSSSPGSNEKLF
TRBV25-1,TRBJ1-1,AARTQGGTEAF
TRBV4-2,-,ASSPAVGRVSEQF
TRBV2,TRBJ1-2,ASSGDGGPQNYGYT
TRBV29-1,TRBJ2-5,SAGQGAVMETQY
TRBV11-2,TRBJ1-2,ASSLDLGTGTSGYT
TRBV7-2,TRBJ2-2,ASSPRGRPNTGELF
TRBV7-2,TRBJ1-2,ASSFVPAGYT
TRBV6-6,TRBJ2-3,ASSDEGQGKDTQY
TRBV28,TRBJ2-2,ASSFFVGNTGELF
TRBV7-2,TRBJ2-5,ASSPPGVKTQY
TRBV6-2/TRBV6-3,TRBJ2-6,ASSYFNSGANVLT
TRBV20-1,TRBJ1-1,SPGTNTEAF
TRBV7-9,TRBJ1-1,ASSLVLGITEAF
TRBV19,TRBJ2-7,ASSISGNTYEQY
TRBV9,TRBJ1-6,ASSVRTGFSPLH
TRBV19,TRBJ2-1,ASSISRGSYNEQF
TRBV4-1,TRBJ1-6,ASSQFTGLEPLH
TRBV28,TRBJ2-1,ASSQNKGQSSYNEQF
TRBV29-1,TRBJ2-4,SVEGGREGFENIQY
TRBV6-2/TRBV6-3,TRBJ1-1,ASEKRQASEAF
TRBV7-3,-,ASSSSGGASETQY